This TCR beta chain was recorded in a study of blood T cell repertoires in COVID-19. At the level of the study: Whether acute or convalescent, the COVID-19 samples came from the United States, Italy and Spain. The cDNA or gDNA used as material had been derived from T cells, B-cell-depleted T cells, or PBMCs.

Assay used: immunoSEQ multiplex PCR; TCRdb lists only in-frame clones, some missing. This table holds 60,000 to 75,000 clones, roughly 91% found once. CDR3 length equals 11 residues. The germline V gene has CDR1 SQVTM and CDR2 ANQGSEA. V was shortened by 7 bases and J by 3 bases, with 7 bases between the two germline ends. The source material was peripheral blood. V usage is TRBV29-1 and J usage is TRBJ2-1; maybe TRBD2 (6 bases). The sequence was obtained from a man aged 50-60 years with active COVID-19. This CDR3 reads CSGGDYNEQFF. DNA for the CDR3: TGCAGCGGCGGGGACTACAATGAGCAGTTCTTC.